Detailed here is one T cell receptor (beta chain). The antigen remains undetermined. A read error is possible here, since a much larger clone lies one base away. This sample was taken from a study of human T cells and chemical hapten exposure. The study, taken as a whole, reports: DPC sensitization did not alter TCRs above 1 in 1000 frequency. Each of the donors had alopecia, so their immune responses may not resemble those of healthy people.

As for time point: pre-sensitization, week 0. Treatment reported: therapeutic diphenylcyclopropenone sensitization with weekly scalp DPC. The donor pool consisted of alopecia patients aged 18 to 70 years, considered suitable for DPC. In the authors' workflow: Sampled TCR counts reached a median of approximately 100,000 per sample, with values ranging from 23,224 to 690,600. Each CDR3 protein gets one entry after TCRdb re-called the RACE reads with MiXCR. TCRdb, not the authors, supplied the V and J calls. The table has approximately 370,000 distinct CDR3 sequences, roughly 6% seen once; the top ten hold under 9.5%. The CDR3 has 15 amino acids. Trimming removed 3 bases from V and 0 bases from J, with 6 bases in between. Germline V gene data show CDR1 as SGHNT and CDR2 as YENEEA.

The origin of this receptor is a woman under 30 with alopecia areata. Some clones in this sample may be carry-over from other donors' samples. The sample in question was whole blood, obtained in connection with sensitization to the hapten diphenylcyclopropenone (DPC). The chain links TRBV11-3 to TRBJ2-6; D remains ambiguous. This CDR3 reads CASSFSSSGANVLTF. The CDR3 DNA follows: TGTGCCAGCAGCTTTTCAAGCTCTGGGGCCAACGTCCTGACTTTC.